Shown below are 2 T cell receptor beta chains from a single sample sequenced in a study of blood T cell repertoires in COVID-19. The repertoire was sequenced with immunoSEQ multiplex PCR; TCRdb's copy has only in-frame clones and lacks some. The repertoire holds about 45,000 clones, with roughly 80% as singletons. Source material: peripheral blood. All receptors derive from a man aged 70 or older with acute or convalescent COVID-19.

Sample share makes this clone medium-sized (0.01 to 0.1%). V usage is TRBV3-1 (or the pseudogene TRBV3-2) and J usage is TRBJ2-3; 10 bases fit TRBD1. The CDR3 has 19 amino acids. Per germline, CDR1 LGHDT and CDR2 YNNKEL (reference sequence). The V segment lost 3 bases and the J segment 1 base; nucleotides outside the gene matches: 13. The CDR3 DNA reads TGTGCCAGCAGCCATTTTGGGGACCCCGGGACAGGGGGCACAGATACGCAGTATTTT. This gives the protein CASSHFGDPGTGGTDTQYF.

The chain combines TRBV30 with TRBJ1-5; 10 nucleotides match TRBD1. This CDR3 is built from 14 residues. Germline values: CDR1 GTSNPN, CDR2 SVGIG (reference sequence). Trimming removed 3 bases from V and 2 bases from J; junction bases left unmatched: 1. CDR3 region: CAWSGTGGNQPQHF. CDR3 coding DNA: TGTGCCTGGAGCGGGACAGGGGGCAATCAGCCCCAGCATTTT.